A selection of T cell receptor beta chains follows, all from one sample in a study of blood T cells in healthy people across ages. TCRdb recomputed calls from the 5' RACE reads with MiXCR, one row per CDR3 protein. The sample has over 1,500,000 distinct CDR3 sequences, approximately 39% seen once. Sequencing was done on a sample of blood. The receptors here all came from a human donor in good health. Both conserved end residues are part of each CDR3. The order of the fields is D gene, V gene, clone size, J gene, CDR3 DNA, CDR3 protein. The D gene is left open where the match is weak. Expanded clones are given a class, and other clones once, few, many or no size at all.

d_call: TRBD1
v_call: TRBV12-3/TRBV12-4
clone_size: -
j_call: TRBJ2-7
cdr3_nt: TGTGCCAGCAGTTCAATCCACAGGGGCGAGCAGTACTTC
cdr3_aa: CASSSIHRGEQYF

d_call: -
v_call: TRBV2
clone_size: -
j_call: TRBJ1-2
cdr3_nt: TGTGCCAGCAGCCAAGGGGCAGGGGATAACTATGGCTACACCTTC
cdr3_aa: CASSQGAGDNYGYTF

d_call: TRBD1
v_call: TRBV10-3
clone_size: -
j_call: TRBJ1-2
cdr3_nt: TGTGCCATCCGCCAGGGGGACTATGGCTACACCTTC
cdr3_aa: CAIRQGDYGYTF

d_call: -
v_call: TRBV7-3
clone_size: few
j_call: TRBJ1-5
cdr3_nt: TGTGCCAGCAGCTTAATGCCAGGCAATCAGCCCCAGCATTTT
cdr3_aa: CASSLMPGNQPQHF

d_call: -
v_call: TRBV5-4
clone_size: -
j_call: TRBJ2-5
cdr3_nt: TGTGCCAGCAGCTTGGGGGGACAAGTCCGCAATGAGCAGTACTTC
cdr3_aa: CASSLGGQVRNEQYF

d_call: -
v_call: TRBV29-1
clone_size: once
j_call: TRBJ1-1
cdr3_nt: TGCAGCGCCCTGGGGAGGTTGTCGGACACTGAAGCTTTCTTT
cdr3_aa: CSALGRLSDTEAFF

d_call: TRBD1
v_call: TRBV2
clone_size: -
j_call: TRBJ2-1
cdr3_nt: TGTGCCAGCAGTGAGGGACAGGGGGTGTCCTACAATGAGCAGTTCTTC
cdr3_aa: CASSEGQGVSYNEQFF

d_call: TRBD1
v_call: TRBV20-1
clone_size: -
j_call: TRBJ1-2
cdr3_nt: TGCAGTGCTAGAGATAGGGCCAGGGGGCGCGGGGGCTACACCTTC
cdr3_aa: CSARDRARGRGGYTF

d_call: -
v_call: TRBV29-1
clone_size: few
j_call: TRBJ1-5
cdr3_nt: TGCAGCGTCGCTTGGGGGCAGGGAGATCAGCCCCAGCATTTT
cdr3_aa: CSVAWGQGDQPQHF

d_call: TRBD1
v_call: TRBV20-1
clone_size: -
j_call: TRBJ2-1
cdr3_nt: TGCAGTGTGGGCGACAGGGCTAACAATGAGCAGTTCTTC
cdr3_aa: CSVGDRANNEQFF

d_call: -
v_call: TRBV20-1
clone_size: few
j_call: TRBJ2-1
cdr3_nt: TGCAGTGCTTTTAAGGGGATTACCTACAATGAGCAGTTCTTC
cdr3_aa: CSAFKGITYNEQFF

d_call: TRBD1
v_call: TRBV5-5
clone_size: -
j_call: TRBJ2-5
cdr3_nt: TGTGCCAGCAGCTTGAGACCGGGACAGAGGCAAGAGACCCAGTACTTC
cdr3_aa: CASSLRPGQRQETQYF

d_call: -
v_call: TRBV5-6
clone_size: once
j_call: TRBJ2-3
cdr3_nt: TGTGCCAGCAGTCCCGATAGAACTCCCACAGATACGCAGTATTTT
cdr3_aa: CASSPDRTPTDTQYF

d_call: -
v_call: TRBV18
clone_size: -
j_call: TRBJ1-2
cdr3_nt: TGTGCCAGCTCACCGGCGGACAACTATGGCTACACCTTC
cdr3_aa: CASSPADNYGYTF

d_call: TRBD1
v_call: TRBV29-1
clone_size: few
j_call: TRBJ1-1
cdr3_nt: TGCAGCGTTGGACAGGGATTCTCTGAAGCTTTCTTT
cdr3_aa: CSVGQGFSEAFF

d_call: -
v_call: TRBV5-1
clone_size: -
j_call: TRBJ2-1
cdr3_nt: TGCGCCAGCAAACCGGGTCTCGACAATGAGCAGTTCTTC
cdr3_aa: CASKPGLDNEQFF

d_call: TRBD1
v_call: TRBV6-5
clone_size: -
j_call: TRBJ2-1
cdr3_nt: TGTGCCAGCAGTTTAGCTTGGGACAGGGTTTACAATGAGCAGTTCTTC
cdr3_aa: CASSLAWDRVYNEQFF

d_call: -
v_call: TRBV4-1
clone_size: -
j_call: TRBJ2-7
cdr3_nt: TGCGCCAGCAGCCAAGTGGCTAGCGACGCCTACGAGCAGTACTTC
cdr3_aa: CASSQVASDAYEQYF

d_call: -
v_call: TRBV3-1
clone_size: -
j_call: TRBJ1-6
cdr3_nt: TGTGCCAGCAGCGTAGATCTTAGGCTAGGGTATAATTCACCCCTCCACTTT
cdr3_aa: CASSVDLRLGYNSPLHF

d_call: -
v_call: TRBV21-1
clone_size: few
j_call: TRBJ1-2
cdr3_nt: TGTGCCAGCAGCAAAATGTGCGCCTTGTGGGGCTTTGGCTACACCTTC
cdr3_aa: CASSKMCALWGFGYTF

d_call: TRBD1
v_call: TRBV29-1
clone_size: -
j_call: TRBJ1-5
cdr3_nt: TGCAGCGTCGTCGTAGGGGGCTTAGGTCAGCCCCAGCATTTT
cdr3_aa: CSVVVGGLGQPQHF

d_call: TRBD1
v_call: TRBV4-3
clone_size: -
j_call: TRBJ2-7
cdr3_nt: TGCGCCAGCAGCCAAGGTACGACAGGGGAGGTCAACGAGCAGTACTTC
cdr3_aa: CASSQGTTGEVNEQYF